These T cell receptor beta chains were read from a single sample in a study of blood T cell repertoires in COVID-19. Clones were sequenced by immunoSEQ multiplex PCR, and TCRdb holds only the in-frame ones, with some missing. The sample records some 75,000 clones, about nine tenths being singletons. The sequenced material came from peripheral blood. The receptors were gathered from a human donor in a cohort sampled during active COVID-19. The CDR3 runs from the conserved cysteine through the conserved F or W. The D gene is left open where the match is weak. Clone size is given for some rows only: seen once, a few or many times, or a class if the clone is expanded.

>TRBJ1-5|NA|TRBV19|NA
CASTIGGKGQPQHF
TGTGCCAGTACCATCGGGGGGAAAGGGCAGCCCCAGCATTTT
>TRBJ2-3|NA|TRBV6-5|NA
CASRNGGTDTQYF
TGTGCCAGCAGGAACGGGGGCACAGATACGCAGTATTTT
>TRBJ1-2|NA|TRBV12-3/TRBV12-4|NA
CASSLQGFVGYTF
TGTGCCAGCAGTTTACAGGGCTTTGTGGGCTACACCTTC
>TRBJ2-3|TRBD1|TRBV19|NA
CASSIRGTGFGTDTQYF
TGTGCCAGTAGTATCCGCGGGACAGGGTTTGGCACAGATACGCAGTATTTT
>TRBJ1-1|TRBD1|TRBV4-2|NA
CASSQVGTGIGTEAFF
TGTGCCAGCAGCCAAGTGGGGACAGGAATAGGCACTGAAGCTTTCTTT
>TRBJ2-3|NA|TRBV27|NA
CASSVGYAGDTQYF
TGTGCCAGCAGTGTTGGGTACGCAGGAGATACGCAGTATTTT
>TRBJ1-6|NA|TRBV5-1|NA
CASSDSTNSPLHF
TGCGCCAGCAGCGACAGCACGAATTCACCCCTCCACTTT
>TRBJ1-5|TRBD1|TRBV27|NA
CASKQGDVRWQPQHF
TGTGCCAGCAAACAGGGGGACGTTCGGTGGCAGCCCCAGCATTTT
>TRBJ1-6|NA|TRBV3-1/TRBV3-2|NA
CASSQQDSPLHF
TGTGCCAGCAGCCAACAGGATTCACCCCTCCACTTT
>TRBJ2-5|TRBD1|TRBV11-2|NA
CASRKGAPTQYF
TGTGCCAGCAGGAAGGGGGCCCCGACCCAGTACTTC
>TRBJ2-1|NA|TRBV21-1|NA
CACDHRAGQYNEQFF
TGTGCCTGCGATCACCGTGCTGGACAGTACAATGAGCAGTTCTTC
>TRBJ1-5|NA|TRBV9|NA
CASSEGERQPQHF
TGTGCCAGCAGCGAGGGGGAACGGCAGCCCCAGCATTTT
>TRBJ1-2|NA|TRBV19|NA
CASRKEVNYGYTF
TGTGCCAGTAGAAAAGAGGTTAACTATGGCTACACCTTC
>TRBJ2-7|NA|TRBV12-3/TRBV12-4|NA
CASRGRGNEQYF
TGTGCCAGTAGGGGGCGGGGCAACGAGCAGTACTTC
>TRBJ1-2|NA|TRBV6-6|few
CASSKRTVYGYTF
TGTGCCAGCAGCAAAAGGACAGTATATGGCTACACCTTC
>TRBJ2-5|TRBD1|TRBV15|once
CATSRPGQGAGETQYF
TGTGCCACCAGCAGGCCGGGACAGGGGGCCGGAGAGACCCAGTACTTC
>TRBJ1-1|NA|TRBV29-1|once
CSVARDNQNTEAFF
TGCAGCGTAGCCAGGGACAATCAGAACACTGAAGCTTTCTTT
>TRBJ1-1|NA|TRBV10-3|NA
CAISESIVSVRGGNTEAFF
NA
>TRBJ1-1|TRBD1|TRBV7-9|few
CASSDPGQRLNLNTEAFF
TGTGCCAGCAGCGACCCGGGACAGCGGCTAAATTTGAACACTGAAGCTTTCTTT
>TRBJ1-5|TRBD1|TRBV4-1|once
CASSQDAGGYSNQPQHF
TGCGCCAGCAGCCAAGATGCAGGGGGATATAGCAATCAGCCCCAGCATTTT
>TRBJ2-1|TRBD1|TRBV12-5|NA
CASGLATGQGSNEQFF
TGTGCTAGTGGTTTGGCGACGGGACAGGGTAGCAATGAGCAGTTCTTC
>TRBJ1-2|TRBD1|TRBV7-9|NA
CASSSTGDSINYNYGYTF
TGTGCCAGCAGCAGCACAGGGGACAGTATTAACTATAACTATGGCTACACCTTC
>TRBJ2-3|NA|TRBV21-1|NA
CATYREGATDTQYF
TGTGCCACCTACAGGGAAGGAGCTACAGATACGCAGTATTTT
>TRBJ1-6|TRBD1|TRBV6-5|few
CASRRDRGQNSPLHF
TGTGCCAGCAGACGGGACAGGGGTCAGAATTCACCCCTCCACTTT
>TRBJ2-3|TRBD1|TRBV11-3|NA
CASSLATGGGTDTQYF
TGTGCCAGCAGCTTAGCTACAGGGGGAGGAACAGATACGCAGTATTTT
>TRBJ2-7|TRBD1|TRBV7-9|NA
CASSSARDRAAWEQYF
TGTGCCAGCAGCTCTGCTCGGGACAGGGCGGCATGGGAGCAGTACTTC
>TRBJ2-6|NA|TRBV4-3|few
CASSQENRGSGANVLTF
TGCGCCAGCAGCCAAGAAAACCGGGGTTCTGGGGCCAACGTCCTGACTTTC
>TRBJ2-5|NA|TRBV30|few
CAWSVIVETQYF
TGTGCCTGGAGTGTAATAGTGGAGACCCAGTACTTC
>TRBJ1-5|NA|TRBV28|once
CASSPLYSNQPQHF
TGTGCCAGCAGCCCTCTATATAGCAATCAGCCCCAGCATTTT
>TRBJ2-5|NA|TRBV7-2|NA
CASSRGSPETQYF
TGTGCCAGCAGCCGGGGGAGCCCAGAGACCCAGTACTTC
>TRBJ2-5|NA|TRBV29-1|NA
CSVEERGARETQYF
TGCAGCGTTGAAGAGCGGGGAGCGAGGGAGACCCAGTACTTC
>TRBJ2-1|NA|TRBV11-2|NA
CASSVGLTAAYNEQFF
TGTGCCAGCAGCGTTGGATTGACAGCAGCCTACAATGAGCAGTTCTTC
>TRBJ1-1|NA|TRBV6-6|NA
CASSRRPPSGVNTEAFF
TGTGCCAGCAGTCGTCGGCCTCCCTCGGGGGTTAACACTGAAGCTTTCTTT
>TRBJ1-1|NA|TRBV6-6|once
CASSYGERNTEAFF
TGTGCCAGCAGTTACGGGGAGAGGAACACTGAAGCTTTCTTT
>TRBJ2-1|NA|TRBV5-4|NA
CASSLGGQFNEQFF
TGTGCCAGCAGCTTGGGGGGGCAGTTCAATGAGCAGTTCTTC
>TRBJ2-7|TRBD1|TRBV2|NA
CASTRTGTGSPYEQYF
TGTGCCAGCACCCGAACTGGGACAGGGAGTCCCTACGAGCAGTACTTC
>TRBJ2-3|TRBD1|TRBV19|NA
CASLGGGTDTQYF
TGTGCCAGTTTAGGGGGCGGCACAGATACGCAGTATTTT
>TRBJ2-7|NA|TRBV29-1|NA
CSVGPGTPVSEQYF
TGCAGCGTTGGGCCCGGGACACCTGTCTCCGAGCAGTACTTC
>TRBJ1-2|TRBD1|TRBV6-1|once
CASSEPTGLGSYTF
TGTGCCAGCAGTGAGCCGACAGGGTTGGGTAGCTACACCTTC
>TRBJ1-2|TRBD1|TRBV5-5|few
CASSSSTGGSFYGYTF
TGTGCCAGCAGCTCCAGTACAGGGGGCTCCTTCTATGGCTACACCTTC
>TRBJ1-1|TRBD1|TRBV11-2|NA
CASIPTGGADTEAFF
TGTGCCAGCATACCGACAGGGGGCGCGGACACTGAAGCTTTCTTT
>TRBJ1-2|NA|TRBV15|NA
CATSRDLRPGDGYTF
TGTGCCACCAGCAGAGATTTGAGACCAGGGGATGGCTACACCTTC
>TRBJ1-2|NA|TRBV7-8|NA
CASSFGTNYGYTF
TGTGCCAGCAGCTTCGGGACAAACTATGGCTACACCTTC
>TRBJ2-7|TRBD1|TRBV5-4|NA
CASSYRDRGRREQYF
TGTGCCAGCAGCTACCGGGACAGGGGGCGTAGGGAGCAGTACTTC
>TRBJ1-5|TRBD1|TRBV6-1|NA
CASSEATGSQPQHF
TGTGCCAGCAGTGAGGCGACAGGGAGTCAGCCCCAGCATTTT
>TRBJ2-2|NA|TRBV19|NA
CASSIGPYTGELFF
TGTGCCAGTAGTATTGGCCCGTACACCGGGGAGCTGTTTTTT
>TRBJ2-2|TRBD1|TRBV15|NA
CATSRGTGADGSNTGELFF
TGTGCCACCAGCAGGGGGACAGGGGCAGACGGGTCGAACACCGGGGAGCTGTTTTTT
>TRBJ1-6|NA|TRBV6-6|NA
CASSPAALTGPPNSPLHF
TGTGCCAGCAGTCCCGCCGCGCTTACAGGGCCCCCTAATTCACCCCTCCACTTT